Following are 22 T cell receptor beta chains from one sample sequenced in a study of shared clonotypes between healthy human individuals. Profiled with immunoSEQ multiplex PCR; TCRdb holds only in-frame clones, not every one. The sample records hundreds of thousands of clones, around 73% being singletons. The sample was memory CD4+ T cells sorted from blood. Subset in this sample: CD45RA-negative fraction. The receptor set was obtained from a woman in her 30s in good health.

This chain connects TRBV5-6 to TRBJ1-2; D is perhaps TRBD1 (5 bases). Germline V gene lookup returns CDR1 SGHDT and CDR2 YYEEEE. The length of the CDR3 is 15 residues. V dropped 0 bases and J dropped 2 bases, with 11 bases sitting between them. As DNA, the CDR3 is TGTGCCAGCAGCTTGGCTTTAGGGGTAAACTATGGCTACACCTTC. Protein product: CASSLALGVNYGYTF.

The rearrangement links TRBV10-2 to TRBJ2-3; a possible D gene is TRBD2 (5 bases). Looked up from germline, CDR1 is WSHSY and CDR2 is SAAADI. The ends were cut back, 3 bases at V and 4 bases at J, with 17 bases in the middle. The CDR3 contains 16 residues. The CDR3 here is CASSDSSSGPPDTQYF. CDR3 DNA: TGCGCCAGCAGTGATTCTAGCTCTGGCCCCCCAGATACGCAGTATTTT.

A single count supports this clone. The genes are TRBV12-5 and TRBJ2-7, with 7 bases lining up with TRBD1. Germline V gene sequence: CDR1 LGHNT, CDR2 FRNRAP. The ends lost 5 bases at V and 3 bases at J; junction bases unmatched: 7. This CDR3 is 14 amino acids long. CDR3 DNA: TGTGCTAGTGGTGCAAAAGACAGGGACTACGAGCAGTACTTC. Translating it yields CASGAKDRDYEQYF.

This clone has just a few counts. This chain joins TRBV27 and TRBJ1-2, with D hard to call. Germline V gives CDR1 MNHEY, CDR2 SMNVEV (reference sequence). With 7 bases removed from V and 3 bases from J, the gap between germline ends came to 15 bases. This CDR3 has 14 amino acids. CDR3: CASTRLVGDYGYTF. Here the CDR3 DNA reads TGTGCCAGCACCCGCCTGGTGGGAGACTATGGCTACACCTTC.

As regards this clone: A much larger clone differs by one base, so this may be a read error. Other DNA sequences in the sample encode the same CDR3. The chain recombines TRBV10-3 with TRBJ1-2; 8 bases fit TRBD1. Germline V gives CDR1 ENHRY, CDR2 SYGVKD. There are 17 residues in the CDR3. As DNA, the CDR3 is TGTGCCATCAGTTACCAGGGGGCAACCAACCAAAACTATGGCTATACCTTC. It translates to CAISYQGATNQNYGYTF.

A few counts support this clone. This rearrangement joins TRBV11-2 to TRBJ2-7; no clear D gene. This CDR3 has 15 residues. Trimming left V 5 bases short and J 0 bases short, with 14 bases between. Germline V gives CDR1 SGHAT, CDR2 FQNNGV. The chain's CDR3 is CASSPLVRTSYEQYF. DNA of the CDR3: TGTGCCAGCAGCCCTCTGGTCCGGACCTCCTACGAGCAGTACTTC.

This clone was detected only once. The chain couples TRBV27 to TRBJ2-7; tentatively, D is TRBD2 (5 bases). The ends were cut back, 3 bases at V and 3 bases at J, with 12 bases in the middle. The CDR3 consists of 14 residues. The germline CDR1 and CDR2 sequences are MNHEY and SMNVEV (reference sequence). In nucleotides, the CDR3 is TGTGCCAGCAGTTTGGTAGGACTGATCTACGAGCAGTACTTC. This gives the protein CASSLVGLIYEQYF.

For the CDR3, the DNA is TGTGCCAGCAGTTTATACCGACAGGTCCCATTCTATGGCTACACCTTC. Its protein is CASSLYRQVPFYGYTF. The chain joins TRBV28 to TRBJ1-2; D may be TRBD1 (6 bases). Trimming took 1 base from V and 4 from J, leaving 16 bases between them. Germline CDR1 and CDR2: MDHEN and SYDVKM. The CDR3 is 16 residues long.

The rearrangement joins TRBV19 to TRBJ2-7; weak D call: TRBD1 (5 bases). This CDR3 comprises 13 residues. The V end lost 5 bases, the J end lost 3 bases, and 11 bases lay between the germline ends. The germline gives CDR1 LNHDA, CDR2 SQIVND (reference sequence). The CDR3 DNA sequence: TGTGCCAGTAGTCGGCAGGGATACTACGAGCAGTACTTC. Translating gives CASSRQGYYEQYF.

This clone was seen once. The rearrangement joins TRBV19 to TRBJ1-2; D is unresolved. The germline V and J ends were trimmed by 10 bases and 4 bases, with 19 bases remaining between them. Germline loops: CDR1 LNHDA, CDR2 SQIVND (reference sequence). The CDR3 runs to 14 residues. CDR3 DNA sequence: TGTGCCACCCATACCCGCGGCACAGTCTATGGCTACACCTTC. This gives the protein CATHTRGTVYGYTF.

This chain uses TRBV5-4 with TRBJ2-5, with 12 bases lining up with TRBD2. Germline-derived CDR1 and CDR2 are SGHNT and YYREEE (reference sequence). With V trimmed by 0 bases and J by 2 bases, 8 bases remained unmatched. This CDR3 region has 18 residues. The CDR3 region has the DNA TGTGCCAGCAGCTTGGAGGTTGGGACTAGCGGGCCACAAGAGACCCAGTACTTC. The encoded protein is CASSLEVGTSGPQETQYF.

The CDR3 loop is CASRTRTLQSQHF. CDR3 sequence (DNA): TGTGCCAGCAGAACTAGGACCCTCCAGTCCCAGCATTTT. The J gene is TRBJ1-5, the V gene TRBV2; no definite D call. V lost 6 bases to trimming and J lost 11 bases, with 17 bases between them. The CDR3 loop spans 13 amino acids. From germline, CDR1 is SNHLY and CDR2 FYNNEI.

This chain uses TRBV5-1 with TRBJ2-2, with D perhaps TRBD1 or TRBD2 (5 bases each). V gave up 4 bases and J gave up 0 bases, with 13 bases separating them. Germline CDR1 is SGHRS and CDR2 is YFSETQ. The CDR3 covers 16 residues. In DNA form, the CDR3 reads TGCGCCAGCAGCAGCCTCTGGGGGACGAACACCGGGGAGCTGTTTTTT. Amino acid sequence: CASSSLWGTNTGELFF. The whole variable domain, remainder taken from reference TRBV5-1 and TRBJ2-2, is KAGVTQTPRYLIKTRGQQVTLSCSPISGHRSVSWYQQTPGQGLQFLFEYFSETQRNKGNFPGRFSGRQFSNSRSEMNVSTLELGDSALYLCASSSLWGTNTGELFFGEGSRLTVL.

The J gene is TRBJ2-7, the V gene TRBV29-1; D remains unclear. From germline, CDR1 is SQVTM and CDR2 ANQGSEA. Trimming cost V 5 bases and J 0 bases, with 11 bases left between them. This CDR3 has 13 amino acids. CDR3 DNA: TGCAGCGTTAGTCTCTCGGTCTCCTACGAGCAGTACTTC. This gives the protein CSVSLSVSYEQYF.

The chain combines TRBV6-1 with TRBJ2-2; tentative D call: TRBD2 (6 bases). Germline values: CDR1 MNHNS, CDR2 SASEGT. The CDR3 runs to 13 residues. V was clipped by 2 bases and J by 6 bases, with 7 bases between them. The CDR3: CASSERRAGELFF. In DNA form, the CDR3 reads TGTGCCAGCAGTGAAAGGAGGGCCGGGGAGCTGTTTTTT.

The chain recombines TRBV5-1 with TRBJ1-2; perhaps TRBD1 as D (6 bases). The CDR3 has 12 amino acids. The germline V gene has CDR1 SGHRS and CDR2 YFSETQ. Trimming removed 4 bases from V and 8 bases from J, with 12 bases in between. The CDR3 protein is CASSLTGRGYTF. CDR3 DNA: TGCGCCAGCAGCCTGACAGGTCGGGGCTACACCTTC.

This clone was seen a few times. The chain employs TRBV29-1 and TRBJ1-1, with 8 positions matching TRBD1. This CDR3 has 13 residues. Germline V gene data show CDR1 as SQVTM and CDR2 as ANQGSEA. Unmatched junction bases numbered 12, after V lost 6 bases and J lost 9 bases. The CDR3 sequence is CSVKVQGDGKAFF. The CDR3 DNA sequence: TGCAGCGTGAAGGTACAGGGGGACGGGAAAGCTTTCTTT. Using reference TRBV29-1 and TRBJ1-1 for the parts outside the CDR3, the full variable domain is SAVISQKPSRDICQRGTSLTIQCQVDSQVTMMFWYRQQPGQSLTLIATANQGSEATYESGFVIDKFPISRPNLTFSTLTVSNMSPEDSSIYLCSVKVQGDGKAFFGQGTRLTVV.

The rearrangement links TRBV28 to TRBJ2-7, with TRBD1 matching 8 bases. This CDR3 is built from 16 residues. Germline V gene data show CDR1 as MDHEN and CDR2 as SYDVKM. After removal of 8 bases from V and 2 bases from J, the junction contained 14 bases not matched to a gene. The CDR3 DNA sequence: TGTGCCAGCCACTCACGAGGACAGGGTGCGCCCTACGAGCAGTACTTC. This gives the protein CASHSRGQGAPYEQYF.

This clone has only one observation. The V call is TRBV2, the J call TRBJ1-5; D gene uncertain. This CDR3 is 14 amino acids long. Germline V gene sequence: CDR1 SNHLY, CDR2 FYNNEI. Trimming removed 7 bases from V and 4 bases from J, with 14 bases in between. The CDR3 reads CASNRDSRNQPQHF. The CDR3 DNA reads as TGTGCCAGCAACCGAGACTCGAGAAATCAGCCCCAGCATTTT.

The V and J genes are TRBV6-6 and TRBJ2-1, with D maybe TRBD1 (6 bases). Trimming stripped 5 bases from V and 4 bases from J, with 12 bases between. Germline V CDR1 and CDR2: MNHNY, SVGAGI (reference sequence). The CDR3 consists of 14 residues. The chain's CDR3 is CASSNLGQYNEQFF. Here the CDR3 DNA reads TGTGCCAGCAGTAATCTCGGACAGTACAATGAGCAGTTCTTC.

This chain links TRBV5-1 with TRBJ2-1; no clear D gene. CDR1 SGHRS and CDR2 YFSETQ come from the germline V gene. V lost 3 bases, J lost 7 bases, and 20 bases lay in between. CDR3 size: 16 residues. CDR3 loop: CASSSALASIGNEQFF. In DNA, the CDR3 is TGCGCCAGCAGCTCCGCTCTGGCCTCGATTGGGAATGAGCAGTTCTTC.

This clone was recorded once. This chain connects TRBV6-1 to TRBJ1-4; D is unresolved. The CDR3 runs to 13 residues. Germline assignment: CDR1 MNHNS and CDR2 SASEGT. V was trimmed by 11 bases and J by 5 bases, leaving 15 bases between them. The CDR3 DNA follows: TGTGCCGCCGCCAATCCGGGGAATGAAAAACTGTTTTTT. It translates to CAAANPGNEKLFF.